The rows below give T cell receptor beta chains drawn from one sample of a study of blood T cells in healthy people across ages. TCRdb recomputed calls from the 5' RACE reads with MiXCR, one row per CDR3 protein. The table shows 910,000 or so distinct CDR3 sequences, with roughly 47% occurring only once. Sequencing was done on a sample of blood. The source of these receptors is a woman aged 55-75 years in good health. The CDR3 runs from the conserved cysteine through the conserved F or W. Fields, in order: J gene, V gene, D gene, clone size, CDR3 length, CDR3 protein, CDR3 DNA. The D gene is left open where the match is weak. Only part of the rows carry a size: once, few, many, or a class if the clone is expanded.

TRBJ1-2 | TRBV27 | - | - | 15 | CASSLSSSRFYGYTF | TGTGCCAGCAGTTTATCATCTAGCCGGTTCTATGGCTACACCTTC
TRBJ2-5 | TRBV4-3 | TRBD2 | - | 14 | CASSPGLEGETQYF | TGCGCCAGCAGCCCGGGACTAGAGGGGGAGACCCAGTACTTC
TRBJ1-5 | TRBV5-1 | - | - | 14 | CASAQGGGNQPQHF | TGCGCCAGCGCCCAAGGGGGGGGCAATCAGCCCCAGCATTTT
TRBJ1-2 | TRBV3-1 | - | - | 12 | CASRGEPYGYTF | TGTGCCAGCCGAGGGGAGCCCTATGGCTACACCTTC
TRBJ2-3 | TRBV4-2 | - | - | 13 | CASSQDRGTPRYF | TGTGCCAGCAGCCAAGATCGAGGGACACCCAGGTATTTT
TRBJ2-3 | TRBV28 | - | - | 12 | CASRKDTDTQYF | TGTGCCAGCAGGAAGGACACAGATACGCAGTATTTT
TRBJ1-5 | TRBV6-5 | TRBD1 | - | 14 | CATRTGASNQPQHF | TGTGCCACCCGGACAGGGGCCTCTAATCAGCCCCAGCATTTT
TRBJ2-1 | TRBV11-2 | - | many | 14 | CASSLGVGPNEQFF | TGTGCCAGCAGCCTCGGGGTGGGGCCTAATGAGCAGTTCTTC
TRBJ2-7 | TRBV6-6 | - | - | 14 | CASSLFKGPYEQYF | TGTGCCAGCAGTCTTTTCAAGGGACCCTACGAGCAGTACTTC
TRBJ2-1 | TRBV20-1 | TRBD2 | - | 12 | CISLAGGGRQFF | TGCATTTCACTAGCGGGAGGCGGTAGGCAGTTCTTC
TRBJ2-5 | TRBV5-1 | - | - | 15 | CASSLEVRGRETQYF | TGCGCCAGCAGCTTGGAGGTGAGAGGGCGAGAGACCCAGTACTTC
TRBJ1-4 | TRBV4-1 | TRBD1 | few | 16 | CASSQPGGGLGEKLFF | TGCGCCAGCAGCCAACCAGGGGGAGGTTTAGGTGAAAAACTGTTTTTT
TRBJ1-2 | TRBV28 | - | - | 16 | CASTPGGFSLYYGYTF | TGTGCCAGCACCCCCGGGGGGTTTAGTCTTTACTATGGCTACACCTTC